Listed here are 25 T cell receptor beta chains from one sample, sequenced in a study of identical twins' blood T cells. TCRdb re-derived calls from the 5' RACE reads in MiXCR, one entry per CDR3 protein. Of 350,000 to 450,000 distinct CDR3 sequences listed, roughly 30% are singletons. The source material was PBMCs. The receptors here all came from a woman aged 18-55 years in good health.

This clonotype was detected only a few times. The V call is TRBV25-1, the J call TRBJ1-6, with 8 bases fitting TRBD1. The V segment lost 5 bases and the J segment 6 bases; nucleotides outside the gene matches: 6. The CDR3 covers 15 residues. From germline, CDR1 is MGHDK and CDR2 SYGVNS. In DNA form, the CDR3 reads TGTGCCAGCAGTCAGGGGGCTTCGTCTAATTCACCCCTCCACTTT. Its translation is CASSQGASSNSPLHF.

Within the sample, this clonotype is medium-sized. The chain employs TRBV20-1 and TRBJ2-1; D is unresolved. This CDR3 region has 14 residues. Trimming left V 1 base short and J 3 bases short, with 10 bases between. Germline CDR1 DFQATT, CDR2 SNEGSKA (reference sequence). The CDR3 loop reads CSARGQLGYNEQFF. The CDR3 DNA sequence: TGCAGTGCTAGAGGGCAATTGGGCTACAATGAGCAGTTCTTC.

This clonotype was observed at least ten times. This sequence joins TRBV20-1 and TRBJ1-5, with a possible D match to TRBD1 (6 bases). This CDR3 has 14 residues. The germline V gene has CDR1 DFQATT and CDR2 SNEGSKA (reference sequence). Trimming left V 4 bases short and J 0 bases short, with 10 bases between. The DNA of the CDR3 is TGCAGTGCTACTAGGGGACATAGCAATCAGCCCCAGCATTTT. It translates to CSATRGHSNQPQHF.

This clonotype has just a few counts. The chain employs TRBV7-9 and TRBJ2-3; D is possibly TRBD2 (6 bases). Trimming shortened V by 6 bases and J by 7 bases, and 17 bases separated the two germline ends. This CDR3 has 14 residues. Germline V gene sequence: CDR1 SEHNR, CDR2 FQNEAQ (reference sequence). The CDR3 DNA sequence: TGTGCCAGCAGTCAAAAACTAGGGAGGTATACGCAGTATTTT. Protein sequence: CASSQKLGRYTQYF.

The CDR3 sequence: CSSEGVNEQFF. DNA of the CDR3: TGCAGCTCTGAAGGGGTAAATGAGCAGTTCTTC. The chain carries TRBV29-1 and TRBJ2-1, with D maybe TRBD1 (5 bases). With 8 bases removed from V and 7 bases from J, the gap between germline ends came to 12 bases. Germline loops: CDR1 SQVTM, CDR2 ANQGSEA. CDR3 length: 11 residues.

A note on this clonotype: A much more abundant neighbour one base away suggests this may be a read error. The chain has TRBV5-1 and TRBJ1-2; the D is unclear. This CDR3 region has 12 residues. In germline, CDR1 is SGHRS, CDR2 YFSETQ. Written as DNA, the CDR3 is TGCGCCAACAGCTTGGAAGCCTATGGCTACACCTTC. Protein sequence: CANSLEAYGYTF.

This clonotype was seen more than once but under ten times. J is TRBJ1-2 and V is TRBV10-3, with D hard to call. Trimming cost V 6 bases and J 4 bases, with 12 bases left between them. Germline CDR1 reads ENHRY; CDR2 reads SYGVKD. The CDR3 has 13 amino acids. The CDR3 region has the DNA TGTGCCATCAGACAACAGACCCCCTATGGCTACACCTTC. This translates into CAIRQQTPYGYTF.

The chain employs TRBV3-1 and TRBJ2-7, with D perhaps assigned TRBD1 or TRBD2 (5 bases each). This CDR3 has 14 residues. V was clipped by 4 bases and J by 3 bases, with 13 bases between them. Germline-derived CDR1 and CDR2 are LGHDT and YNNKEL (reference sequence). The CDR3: CASSLGTGNYEQYF. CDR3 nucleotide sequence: TGTGCCAGCAGCCTAGGGACGGGTAACTACGAGCAGTACTTC.

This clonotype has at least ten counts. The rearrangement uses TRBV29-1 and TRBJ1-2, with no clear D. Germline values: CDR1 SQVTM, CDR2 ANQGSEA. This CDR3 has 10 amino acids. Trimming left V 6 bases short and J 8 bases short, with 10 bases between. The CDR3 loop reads CSVRLHGYTF. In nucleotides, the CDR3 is TGCAGCGTAAGATTACACGGCTACACCTTC.

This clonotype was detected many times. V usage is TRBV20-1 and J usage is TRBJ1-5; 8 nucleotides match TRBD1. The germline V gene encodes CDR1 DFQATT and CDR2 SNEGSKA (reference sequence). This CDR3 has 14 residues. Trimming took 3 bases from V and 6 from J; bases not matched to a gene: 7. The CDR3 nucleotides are TGCAGTGCTAGCCGACAGGGGATAGGTCAGCCCCAGCATTTT. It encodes CSASRQGIGQPQHF.

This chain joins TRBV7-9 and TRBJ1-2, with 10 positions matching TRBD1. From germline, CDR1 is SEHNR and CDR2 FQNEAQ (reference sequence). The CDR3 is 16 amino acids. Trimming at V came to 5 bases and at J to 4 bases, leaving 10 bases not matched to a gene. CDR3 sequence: CASSISGQGPVYGYTF. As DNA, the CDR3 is TGTGCCAGCAGCATTTCGGGACAGGGGCCTGTCTATGGCTACACCTTC.

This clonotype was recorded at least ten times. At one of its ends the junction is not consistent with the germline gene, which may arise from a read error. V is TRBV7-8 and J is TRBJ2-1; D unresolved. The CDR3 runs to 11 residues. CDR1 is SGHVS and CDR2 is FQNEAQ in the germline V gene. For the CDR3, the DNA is TGCGCCAGCAGCTTGGTTTATGAGCAGTTCTTC. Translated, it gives CASSLVYEQFF.

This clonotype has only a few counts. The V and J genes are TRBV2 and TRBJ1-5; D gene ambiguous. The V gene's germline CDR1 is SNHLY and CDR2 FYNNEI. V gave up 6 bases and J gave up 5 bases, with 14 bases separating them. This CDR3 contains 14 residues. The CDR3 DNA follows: TGTGCCAGCAGACAAGACATGCCTCATCAGCCCCAGCATTTT. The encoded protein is CASRQDMPHQPQHF.

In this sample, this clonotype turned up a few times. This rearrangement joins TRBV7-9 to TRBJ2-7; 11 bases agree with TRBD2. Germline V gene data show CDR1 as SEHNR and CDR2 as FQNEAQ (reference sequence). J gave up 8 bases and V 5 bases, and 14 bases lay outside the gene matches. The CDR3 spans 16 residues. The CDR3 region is CASSTYRLAGIEKQYF. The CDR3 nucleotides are TGTGCCAGCAGCACCTACCGACTAGCGGGGATCGAGAAGCAGTACTTC.

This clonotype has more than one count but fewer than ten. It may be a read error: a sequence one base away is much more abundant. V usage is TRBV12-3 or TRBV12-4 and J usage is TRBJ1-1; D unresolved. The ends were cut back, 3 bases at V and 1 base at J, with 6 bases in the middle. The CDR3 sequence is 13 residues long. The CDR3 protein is CASSFVGNTEAFF. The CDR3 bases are TGTGCCAGCAGTTTCGTAGGGAACACTGAAGCTTTCTTT.

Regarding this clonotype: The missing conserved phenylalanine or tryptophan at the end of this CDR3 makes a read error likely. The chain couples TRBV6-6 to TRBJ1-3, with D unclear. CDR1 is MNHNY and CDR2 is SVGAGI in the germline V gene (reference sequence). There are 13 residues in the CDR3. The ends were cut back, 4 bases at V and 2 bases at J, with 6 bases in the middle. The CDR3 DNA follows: TGTGCCAGCAGTTCCGTTCCTGGAAACACCATATATTGT. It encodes CASSSVPGNTIYC.

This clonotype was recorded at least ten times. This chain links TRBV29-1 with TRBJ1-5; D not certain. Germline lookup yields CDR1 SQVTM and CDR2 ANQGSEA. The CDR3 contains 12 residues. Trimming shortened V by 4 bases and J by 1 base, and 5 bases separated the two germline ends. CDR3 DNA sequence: TGCAGCGTTGGGGAGAGCAATCAGCCCCAGCATTTT. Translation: CSVGESNQPQHF.

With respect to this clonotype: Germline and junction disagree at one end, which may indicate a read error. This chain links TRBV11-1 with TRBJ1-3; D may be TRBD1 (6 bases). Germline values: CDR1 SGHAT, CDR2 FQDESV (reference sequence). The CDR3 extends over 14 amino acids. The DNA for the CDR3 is TGTGCCAGCAGCTTTCCAGGGGATGGAAACACCGTATATTTT. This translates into CASSFPGDGNTVYF.

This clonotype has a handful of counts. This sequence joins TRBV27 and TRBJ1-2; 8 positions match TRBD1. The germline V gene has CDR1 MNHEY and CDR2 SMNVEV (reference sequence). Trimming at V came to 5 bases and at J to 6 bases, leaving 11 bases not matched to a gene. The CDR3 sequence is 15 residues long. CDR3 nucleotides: TGTGCCAGCAGTATTACAGGGGGAACCAAGAATGGCTACACCTTC. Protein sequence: CASSITGGTKNGYTF.

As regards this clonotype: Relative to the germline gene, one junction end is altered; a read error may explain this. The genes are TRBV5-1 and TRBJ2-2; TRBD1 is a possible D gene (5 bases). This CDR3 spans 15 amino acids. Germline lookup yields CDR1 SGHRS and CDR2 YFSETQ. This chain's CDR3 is CSSSLTVKGTGELFF. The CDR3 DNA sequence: TGCTCCAGCAGCTTGACAGTGAAGGGGACCGGGGAGCTGTTTTTT. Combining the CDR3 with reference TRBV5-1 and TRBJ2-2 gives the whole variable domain KAGVTQTPRYLIKTRGQQVTLSCSPISGHRSVSWYQQTPGQGLQFLFEYFSETQRNKGNFPGRFSGRQFSNSRSEMNVSTLELGDSALYLCSSSLTVKGTGELFFGEGSRLTVL.

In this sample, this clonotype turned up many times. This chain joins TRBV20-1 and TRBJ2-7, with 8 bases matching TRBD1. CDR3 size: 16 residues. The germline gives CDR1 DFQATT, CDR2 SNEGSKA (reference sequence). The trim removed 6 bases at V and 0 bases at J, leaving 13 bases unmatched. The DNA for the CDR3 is TGCAGTGCCGAGGGGAGACAGGGGTTGTACTCCTACGAGCAGTACTTC. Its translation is CSAEGRQGLYSYEQYF.

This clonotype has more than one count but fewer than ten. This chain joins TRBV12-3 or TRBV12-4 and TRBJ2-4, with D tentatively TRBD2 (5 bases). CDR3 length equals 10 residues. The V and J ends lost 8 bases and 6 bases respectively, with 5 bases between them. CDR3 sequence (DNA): TGTGCCAGCGGGAGAAACATTCAGTACTTC. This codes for CASGRNIQYF.

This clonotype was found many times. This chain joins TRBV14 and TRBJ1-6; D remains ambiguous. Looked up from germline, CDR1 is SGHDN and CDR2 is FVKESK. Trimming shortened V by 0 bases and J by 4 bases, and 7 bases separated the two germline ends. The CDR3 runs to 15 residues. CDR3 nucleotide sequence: TGTGCCAGCAGCCAAGACAGGAGATATAATTCACCCCTCCACTTT. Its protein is CASSQDRRYNSPLHF.

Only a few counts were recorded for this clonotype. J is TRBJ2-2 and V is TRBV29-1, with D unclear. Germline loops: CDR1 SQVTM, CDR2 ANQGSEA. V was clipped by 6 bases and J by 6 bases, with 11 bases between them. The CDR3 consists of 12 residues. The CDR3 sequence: CSVASGSGELFF. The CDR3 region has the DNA TGCAGCGTCGCCTCCGGGTCCGGGGAGCTGTTTTTT.

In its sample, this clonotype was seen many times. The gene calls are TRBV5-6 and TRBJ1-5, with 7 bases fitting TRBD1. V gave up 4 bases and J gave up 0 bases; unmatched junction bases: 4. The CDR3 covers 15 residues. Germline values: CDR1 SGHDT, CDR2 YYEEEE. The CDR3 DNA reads TGTGCCAGCAGCCCACAGGGGATTAGCAATCAGCCCCAGCATTTT. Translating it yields CASSPQGISNQPQHF.